This T cell receptor (beta chain) was sequenced for a study of blood T cell repertoires in COVID-19. Background on the study: Whether acute or convalescent, the COVID-19 samples came from the United States, Italy and Spain. PBMCs, B-cell-depleted T cells, or T cells provided the cDNA or gDNA that made up the material.

Per the original methods: It was from reference gene primer amplification that nucleated cell counts were estimated. Profiling relied on immunoSEQ multiplex PCR, and the TCRdb table lists in-frame clones only, not all of them. For V, J and clone size, that table is used; D and trimming come from the DNA. The sample lists about 230,000 clones; about 79% were seen once. This clonotype was sampled from a man aged 40-50 years who had recovered from COVID-19. Sequenced input: peripheral blood.

The CDR3: CASSPRWTGTETQYF. The CDR3 nucleotides are TGTGCCAGCAGCCCGCGGTGGACAGGGACAGAGACCCAGTACTTC. V usage is TRBV7-9 and J usage is TRBJ2-5, with 8 nucleotides matching TRBD1. Germline V gene data show CDR1 as SEHNR and CDR2 as FQNEAQ (reference sequence). V gave up 5 bases and J gave up 4 bases; unmatched junction bases: 9. This CDR3 has 15 amino acids.